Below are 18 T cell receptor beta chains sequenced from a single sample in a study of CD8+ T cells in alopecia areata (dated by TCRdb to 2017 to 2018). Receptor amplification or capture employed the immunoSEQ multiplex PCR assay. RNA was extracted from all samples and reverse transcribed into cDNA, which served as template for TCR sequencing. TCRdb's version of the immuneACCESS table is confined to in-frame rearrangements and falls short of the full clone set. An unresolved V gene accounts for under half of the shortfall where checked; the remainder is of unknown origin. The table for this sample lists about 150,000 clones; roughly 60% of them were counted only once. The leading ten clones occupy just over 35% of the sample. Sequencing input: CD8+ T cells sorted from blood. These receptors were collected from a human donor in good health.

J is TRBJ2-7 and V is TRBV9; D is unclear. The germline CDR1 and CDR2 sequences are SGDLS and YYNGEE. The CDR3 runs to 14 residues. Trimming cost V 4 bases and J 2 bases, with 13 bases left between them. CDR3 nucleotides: TGTGCCAGCAGCCACGGAAAGGGAACCTACGAGCAGTACTTC. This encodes CASSHGKGTYEQYF.

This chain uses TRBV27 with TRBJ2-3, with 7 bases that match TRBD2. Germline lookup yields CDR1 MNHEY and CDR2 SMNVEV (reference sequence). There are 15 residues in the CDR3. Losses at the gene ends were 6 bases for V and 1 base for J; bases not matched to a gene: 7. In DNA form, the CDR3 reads TGTGCCAGCAGCAGTAGCGGGTGGGGCACAGATACGCAGTATTTT. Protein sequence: CASSSSGWGTDTQYF.

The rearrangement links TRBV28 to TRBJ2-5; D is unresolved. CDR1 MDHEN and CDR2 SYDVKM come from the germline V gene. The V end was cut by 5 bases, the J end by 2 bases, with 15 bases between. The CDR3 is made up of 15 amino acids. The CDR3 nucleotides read TGTGCCAGCAGTCCGAATATCGAAGGACAAGAGACCCAGTACTTC. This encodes CASSPNIEGQETQYF.

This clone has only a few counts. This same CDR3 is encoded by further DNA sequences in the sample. CDR3 sequence (DNA): TGCAGCGTTGAAGGTCGCGGTGAAGCTTTCTTT. Translated: CSVEGRGEAFF. J is TRBJ1-1 and V is TRBV29-1; D is undetermined. The germline V gene has CDR1 SQVTM and CDR2 ANQGSEA. The CDR3 totals 11 residues. Trimming stripped 1 base from V and 7 bases from J, with 7 bases between.

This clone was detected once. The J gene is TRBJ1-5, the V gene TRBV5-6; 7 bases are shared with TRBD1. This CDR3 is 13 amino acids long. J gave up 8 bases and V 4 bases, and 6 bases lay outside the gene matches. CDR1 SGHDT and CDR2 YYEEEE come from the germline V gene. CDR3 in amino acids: CASSRDSSEPQHF. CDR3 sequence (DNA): TGTGCCAGCAGCCGGGACAGTTCGGAGCCCCAGCATTTT.

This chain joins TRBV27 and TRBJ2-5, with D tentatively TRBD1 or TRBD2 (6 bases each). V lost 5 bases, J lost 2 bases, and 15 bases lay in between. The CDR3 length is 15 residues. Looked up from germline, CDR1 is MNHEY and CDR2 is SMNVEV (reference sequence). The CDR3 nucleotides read TGTGCCAGCAGTATTAACGGGGGCCCGCAAGAGACCCAGTACTTC. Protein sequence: CASSINGGPQETQYF.

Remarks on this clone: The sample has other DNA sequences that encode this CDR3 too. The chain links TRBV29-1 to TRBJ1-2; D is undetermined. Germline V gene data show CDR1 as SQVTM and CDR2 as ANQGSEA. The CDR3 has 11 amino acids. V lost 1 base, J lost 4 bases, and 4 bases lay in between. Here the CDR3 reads CSVEGRYGYTF. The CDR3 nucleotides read TGCAGCGTTGAAGGACGCTATGGCTACACCTTC.

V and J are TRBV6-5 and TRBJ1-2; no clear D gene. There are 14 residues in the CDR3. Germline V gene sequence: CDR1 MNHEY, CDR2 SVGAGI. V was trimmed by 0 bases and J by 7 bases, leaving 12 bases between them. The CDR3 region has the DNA TGTGCCAGCAGTTACTCTCCAGAGTCGGGTGGCTACACCTTC. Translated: CASSYSPESGGYTF.

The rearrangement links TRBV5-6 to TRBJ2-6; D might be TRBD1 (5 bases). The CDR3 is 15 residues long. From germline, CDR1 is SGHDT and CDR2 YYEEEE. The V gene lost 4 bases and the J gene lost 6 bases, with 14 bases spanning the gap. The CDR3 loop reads CASSPARAEANVLTF. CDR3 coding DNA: TGTGCCAGCAGCCCGGCCAGGGCTGAGGCCAACGTCCTGACTTTC.

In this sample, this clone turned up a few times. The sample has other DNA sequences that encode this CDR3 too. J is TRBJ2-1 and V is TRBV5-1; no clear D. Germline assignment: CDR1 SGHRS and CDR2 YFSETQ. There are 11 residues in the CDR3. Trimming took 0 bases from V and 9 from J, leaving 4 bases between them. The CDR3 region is CASSLGGEQFF. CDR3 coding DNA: TGCGCCAGCAGCTTGGGAGGTGAGCAGTTCTTC.

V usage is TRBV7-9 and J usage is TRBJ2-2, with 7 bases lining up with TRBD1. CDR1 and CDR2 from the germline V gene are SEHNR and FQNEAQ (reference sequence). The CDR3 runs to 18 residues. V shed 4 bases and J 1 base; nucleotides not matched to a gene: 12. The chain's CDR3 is CASSSINKGQMNTGELFF. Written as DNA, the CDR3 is TGTGCCAGCAGCTCCATTAATAAGGGACAGATGAACACCGGGGAGCTGTTTTTT.

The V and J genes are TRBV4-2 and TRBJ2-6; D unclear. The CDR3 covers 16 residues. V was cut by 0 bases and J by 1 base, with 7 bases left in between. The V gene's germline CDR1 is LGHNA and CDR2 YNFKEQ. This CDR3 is CASSQDVPSGANVLTF. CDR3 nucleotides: TGTGCCAGCAGCCAAGATGTGCCGTCTGGGGCCAACGTCCTGACTTTC.

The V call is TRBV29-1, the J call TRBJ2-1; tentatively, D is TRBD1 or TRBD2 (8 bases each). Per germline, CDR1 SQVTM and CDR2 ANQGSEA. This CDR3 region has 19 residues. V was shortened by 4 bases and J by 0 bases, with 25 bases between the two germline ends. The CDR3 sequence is CSVVGRGPKRGSSYNEQFF. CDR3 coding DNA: TGCAGCGTTGTGGGCAGGGGGCCCAAGCGGGGGAGCTCCTACAATGAGCAGTTCTTC.

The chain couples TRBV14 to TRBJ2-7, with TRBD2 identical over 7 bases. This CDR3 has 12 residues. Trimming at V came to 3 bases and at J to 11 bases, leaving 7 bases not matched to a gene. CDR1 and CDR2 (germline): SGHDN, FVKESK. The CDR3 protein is CASSQSAGPEYF. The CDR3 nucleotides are TGTGCCAGCAGCCAGTCAGCGGGACCCGAGTACTTC.

The CDR3 DNA is TGTGCCACCACTACATCGTCCCAAGAGACCCAGTACTTC. Residues: CATTTSSQETQYF. The gene calls are TRBV15 and TRBJ2-5, with D hard to call. The germline V gene encodes CDR1 LNHNV and CDR2 YYDKDF (reference sequence). Trimming left V 7 bases short and J 1 base short, with 10 bases between. The CDR3 is 13 residues long.

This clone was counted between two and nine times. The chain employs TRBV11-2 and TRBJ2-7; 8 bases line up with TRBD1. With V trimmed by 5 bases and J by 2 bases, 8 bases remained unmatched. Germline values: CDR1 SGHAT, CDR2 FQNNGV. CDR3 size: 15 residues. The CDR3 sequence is CASSPSGQGAYEQYF. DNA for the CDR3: TGTGCCAGCAGCCCTAGTGGACAGGGTGCCTACGAGCAGTACTTC.

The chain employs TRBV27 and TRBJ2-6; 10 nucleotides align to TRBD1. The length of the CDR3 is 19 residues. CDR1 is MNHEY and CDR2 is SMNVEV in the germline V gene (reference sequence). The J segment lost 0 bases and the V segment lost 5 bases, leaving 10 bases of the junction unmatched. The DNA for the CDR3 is TGTGCCAGCAGTGCCTCGGACAGGGGGGCGCACTCTGGGGCCAACGTCCTGACTTTC. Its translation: CASSASDRGAHSGANVLTF.

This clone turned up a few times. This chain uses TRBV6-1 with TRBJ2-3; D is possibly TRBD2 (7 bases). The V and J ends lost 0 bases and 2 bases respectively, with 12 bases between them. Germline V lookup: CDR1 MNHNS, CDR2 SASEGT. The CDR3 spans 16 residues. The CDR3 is CASSEASGGYTDTQYF. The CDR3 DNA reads TGTGCCAGCAGTGAAGCGTCGGGGGGCTACACAGATACGCAGTATTTT.